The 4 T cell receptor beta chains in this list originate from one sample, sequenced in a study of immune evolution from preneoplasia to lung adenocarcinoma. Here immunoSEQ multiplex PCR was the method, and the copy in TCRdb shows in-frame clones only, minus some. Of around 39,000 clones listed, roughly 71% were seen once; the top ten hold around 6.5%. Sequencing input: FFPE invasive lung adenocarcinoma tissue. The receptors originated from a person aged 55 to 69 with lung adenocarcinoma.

DNA of the CDR3: TGTGCCAGCAGTTACAATAGGGGAGAAAAACTGTTTTTT. Its protein product is CASSYNRGEKLFF. The rearrangement joins TRBV6-6 to TRBJ1-4, with TRBD1 as a possible D gene (5 bases). The germline CDR1 and CDR2 sequences are MNHNY and SVGAGI (reference sequence). This CDR3 has 13 amino acids. The germline V and J ends were trimmed by 2 bases and 8 bases, with 9 bases remaining between them.

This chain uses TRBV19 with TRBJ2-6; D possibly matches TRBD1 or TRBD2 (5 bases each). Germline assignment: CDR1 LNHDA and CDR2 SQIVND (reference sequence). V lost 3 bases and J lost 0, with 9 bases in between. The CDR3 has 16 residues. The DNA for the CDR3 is TGTGCCAGTAGTATTCGGGGACCCTCTGGGGCCAACGTCCTGACTTTC. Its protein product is CASSIRGPSGANVLTF.

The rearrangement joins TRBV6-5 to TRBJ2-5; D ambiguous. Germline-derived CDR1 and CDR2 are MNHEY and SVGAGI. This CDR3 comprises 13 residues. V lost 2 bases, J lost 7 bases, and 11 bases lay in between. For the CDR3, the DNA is TGTGCCAGCAGTTACAGGCCATATGGGACCCAGTACTTC. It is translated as CASSYRPYGTQYF.

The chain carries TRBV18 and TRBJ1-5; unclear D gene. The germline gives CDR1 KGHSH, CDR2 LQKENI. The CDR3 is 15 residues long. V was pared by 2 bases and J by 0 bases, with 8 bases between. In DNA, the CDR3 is TGTGCCAGCTCACCATTCGGAAATAGCAATCAGCCCCAGCATTTT. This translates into CASSPFGNSNQPQHF.